Presented here are 29 T cell receptor beta chains from one specimen sequenced in a study of cytomegalovirus exposure and HLA in healthy donors. The study ran its PCR with 60 Vbeta and 13 Jbeta primers. Some clones are missing from TCRdb's copy, which holds only in-frame ones; the method was immunoSEQ multiplex PCR. The data show 130,000 or so clones, with less than 85% seen just once and about 1.7% held by the top ten. The sequencing sample was made of PBMCs. The receptors come from a man between 40 and 49 years old in good health and CMV-seronegative.

The CDR3 coding sequence is TGTGCCAGCTCACCTAGCTCTAATGCCGGGTATAATTCACCCCTCCACTTT. Its protein is CASSPSSNAGYNSPLHF. V usage is TRBV18 and J usage is TRBJ1-6; D unresolved. The V end was cut by 3 bases, the J end by 4 bases, with 16 bases between. CDR3 size: 17 residues. Germline V gene sequence: CDR1 KGHSH, CDR2 LQKENI.

The rearrangement joins TRBV6-6 to TRBJ1-2; perhaps TRBD1 as D (5 bases). CDR1 is MNHNY and CDR2 is SVGAGI in the germline V gene (reference sequence). The V gene lost 4 bases and the J gene lost 6 bases, with 18 bases spanning the gap. CDR3 size: 15 residues. CDR3: CASSLTTAPGDGYTF. The CDR3 DNA reads TGTGCCAGCAGTTTAACGACAGCCCCTGGGGATGGCTACACCTTC.

This chain joins TRBV5-5 and TRBJ2-3; D gene unclear. The CDR3 has 17 residues. V was pared by 0 bases and J by 2 bases, with 16 bases between. Germline CDR1 is SGHKS and CDR2 is YYEKEE (reference sequence). The CDR3 sequence is CASSLVLRRFNTDTQYF. The CDR3, as DNA: TGTGCCAGCAGCTTGGTCCTCCGTCGTTTTAACACAGATACGCAGTATTTT.

In this sample, this clone turned up a few times. The V and J genes are TRBV27 and TRBJ2-5, with 7 bases identical to TRBD1. This CDR3 comprises 12 residues. Losses at the gene ends were 10 bases for V and 1 base for J; bases not matched to a gene: 3. The V gene's germline CDR1 is MNHEY and CDR2 SMNVEV (reference sequence). The CDR3: CAIGTAQETQYF. The CDR3 nucleotides are TGTGCCATCGGGACAGCCCAAGAGACCCAGTACTTC.

This chain links TRBV28 with TRBJ2-1; 9 bases are a match to TRBD1. J gave up 8 bases and V 6 bases, and 17 bases lay outside the gene matches. This CDR3 spans 17 amino acids. Germline assignment: CDR1 MDHEN and CDR2 SYDVKM. In nucleotides, the CDR3 is TGTGCCAGCAGCCCCTACGGGACAGGGAAGGGCGGGGATGAGCAGTTCTTC. This sequence encodes CASSPYGTGKGGDEQFF.

The chain is built from TRBV27 and TRBJ2-1, with 14 bases matching TRBD2. V lost 6 bases and J lost 7; bases outside the gene matches: 8. CDR1 is MNHEY and CDR2 is SMNVEV in the germline V gene (reference sequence). This CDR3 spans 16 amino acids. The CDR3 sequence is CASRGLAGDLVNEQFF. The CDR3 DNA follows: TGTGCCAGCAGGGGACTAGCGGGAGACCTTGTGAATGAGCAGTTCTTC.

CDR3 protein: CASSIYGVSNQPQHF. The CDR3 region has the DNA TGTGCCAGTAGTATATACGGGGTTAGCAATCAGCCCCAGCATTTT. The J gene is TRBJ1-5, the V gene TRBV19; D is unresolved. This CDR3 comprises 15 residues. In germline, CDR1 is LNHDA, CDR2 SQIVND (reference sequence). Deletions cut 2 bases from V and 0 bases from J, with 8 bases between.

The chain recombines TRBV5-1 with TRBJ1-2, with TRBD1 matching 10 bases. The CDR3 covers 13 residues. The V and J ends lost 4 bases and 7 bases, in that order; junction bases with no gene match: 4. The germline CDR1 and CDR2 sequences are SGHRS and YFSETQ. This CDR3 is CASSPTGGVGYTF. For the CDR3, the DNA is TGCGCCAGCAGCCCGACAGGGGGCGTTGGCTACACCTTC.

This rearrangement joins TRBV7-2 to TRBJ1-5; no clear D gene. CDR1 and CDR2 (germline): SGHTA, FQGNSA. CDR3 size: 14 residues. V lost 5 bases, J lost 0 bases, and 8 bases lay in between. This chain's CDR3 is CASSRTLSNQPQHF. The CDR3 DNA follows: TGTGCCAGCAGCCGGACTCTTAGCAATCAGCCCCAGCATTTT.

This clone was seen only a few times. V usage is TRBV28 and J usage is TRBJ2-2; possibly TRBD1 for D (5 bases). CDR1 is MDHEN, CDR2 SYDVKM, per germline. The CDR3 spans 14 residues. The V end was cut by 7 bases, the J end by 4 bases, with 13 bases between. The CDR3 reads CASTRVRVTGELFF. CDR3 in DNA: TGTGCCAGCACTAGGGTCAGGGTCACCGGGGAGCTGTTTTTT.

V and J are TRBV11-2 and TRBJ2-2, with D perhaps matching TRBD2 (6 bases). Trimming removed 5 bases at V and 1 base at J, with 11 bases between. From germline, CDR1 is SGHAT and CDR2 FQNNGV. CDR3 size: 15 residues. CDR3 amino acids: CASSPTGGNTGELFF. The CDR3 DNA is TGTGCCAGCAGCCCCACCGGGGGGAACACCGGGGAGCTGTTTTTT.

This clone was detected once. This sequence joins TRBV21-1 and TRBJ2-5; the DNA was not used to check the table's D call, TRBD2. TRBV21-1 is a pseudogene segment. CDR3 length: 16 residues. The chain's CDR3 is CAIENRLAGGVETQYF. The CDR3 DNA sequence: TGTGCCATCGAAAATCGGCTAGCGGGAGGCGTAGAGACCCAGTACTTC.

The rearrangement uses TRBV5-1 and TRBJ2-7, with 7 bases fitting TRBD2. Germline V gene data show CDR1 as SGHRS and CDR2 as YFSETQ. With V trimmed by 0 bases and J by 6 bases, 12 bases remained unmatched. This CDR3 region has 16 residues. CDR3 sequence (DNA): TGCGCCAGCAGCTTGGCCTTGAGTGGCGGGGGAGGCGAGCAGTACTTC. Its protein is CASSLALSGGGGEQYF. The complete variable domain, with remaining parts taken from reference TRBV5-1 and TRBJ2-7, reads KAGVTQTPRYLIKTRGQQVTLSCSPISGHRSVSWYQQTPGQGLQFLFEYFSETQRNKGNFPGRFSGRQFSNSRSEMNVSTLELGDSALYLCASSLALSGGGGEQYFGPGTRLTVT.

This chain uses TRBV15 with TRBJ2-1, with 8 positions matching TRBD1. V lost 0 bases and J lost 8; bases outside the gene matches: 15. The germline V gene encodes CDR1 LNHNV and CDR2 YYDKDF (reference sequence). This CDR3 has 18 amino acids. CDR3 residues: CATSRDLGPGGLGDEQFF. The CDR3 nucleotides read TGTGCCACCAGCAGAGATTTAGGTCCAGGGGGCCTCGGCGATGAGCAGTTCTTC.

This chain connects TRBV27 to TRBJ2-2, with 8 bases fitting TRBD1. With V trimmed by 2 bases and J by 4 bases, 6 bases remained unmatched. Germline V gene data show CDR1 as MNHEY and CDR2 as SMNVEV (reference sequence). The CDR3 contains 16 residues. The CDR3 DNA is TGTGCCAGCAGTTTAAAGAGGACAGGGCCCACCGGGGAGCTGTTTTTT. It encodes CASSLKRTGPTGELFF.

V gene TRBV4-2 combines with J gene TRBJ2-7; D may be TRBD2 (5 bases). Between the trimmed V and J ends, which lost 5 bases and 4 bases, there was a span of 21 bases. Germline assignment: CDR1 LGHNA and CDR2 YNFKEQ. The CDR3 contains 16 residues. CDR3 region: CASSSDQASSLYEQYF. The CDR3 DNA reads as TGTGCCAGCAGCTCAGATCAGGCTAGCTCTCTTTACGAGCAGTACTTC.

This clone was detected only a few times. This rearrangement joins TRBV4-3 to TRBJ2-2, with no clear D. Germline-derived CDR1 and CDR2 are LGHNA and YSLEER. The CDR3 runs to 12 residues. V lost 3 bases and J lost 6, with 5 bases in between. The CDR3 sequence is CASSQVAGELFF. The CDR3 bases are TGCGCCAGCAGCCAGGTAGCCGGGGAGCTGTTTTTT.

This chain connects TRBV7-9 to TRBJ2-2; D is uncertain. Germline V CDR1 and CDR2: SEHNR, FQNEAQ (reference sequence). The CDR3 has 13 residues. V was cut by 4 bases and J by 2 bases, with 5 bases left in between. The CDR3 DNA reads as TGTGCCAGCAGCTCAAGCAACACCGGGGAGCTGTTTTTT. Translated: CASSSSNTGELFF.

This clone occurred once. The chain joins TRBV19 to TRBJ1-5; perhaps TRBD1 as D (6 bases). The germline gives CDR1 LNHDA, CDR2 SQIVND (reference sequence). The CDR3 covers 16 residues. Trimming stripped 5 bases from V and 0 bases from J, with 14 bases between. CDR3 protein: CASSLTGTYSNQPQHF. DNA of the CDR3: TGTGCCAGTAGTCTAACCGGGACATATAGCAATCAGCCCCAGCATTTT.

The V gene is TRBV7-6, the J gene TRBJ2-7; 11 nucleotides agree with TRBD1. Germline values: CDR1 SGHVS, CDR2 FNYEAQ. The CDR3 is made up of 14 amino acids. Trimming at V came to 4 bases and at J to 7 bases, leaving 6 bases not matched to a gene. DNA for the CDR3: TGTGCCAGCAGCTCCGGACAGGGGGCGCGGGAGCAGTACTTC. Translated, it gives CASSSGQGAREQYF.

The J gene is TRBJ1-5, the V gene TRBV7-2, with TRBD1 matching 9 bases. CDR1 and CDR2 from the germline V gene are SGHTA and FQGNSA. V shed 2 bases, J shed 6 bases, and the junction held 5 bases outside the gene matches. This CDR3 comprises 15 residues. The CDR3 nucleotides are TGTGCCAGCAGCTTAAATACAGGGGGCAGTCAGCCCCAGCATTTT. Its protein is CASSLNTGGSQPQHF. Complete variable domain (other parts from reference TRBV7-2 and TRBJ1-5): GAGVSQSPSNKVTEKGKDVELRCDPISGHTALYWYRQSLGQGLEFLIYFQGNSAPDKSGLPSDRFSAERTGGSVSTLTIQRTQQEDSAVYLCASSLNTGGSQPQHFGDGTRLSIL.

The rearrangement uses TRBV7-6 and TRBJ1-2; 12 bases match TRBD1. The CDR3 extends over 14 amino acids. The V and J ends lost 5 bases and 8 bases, in that order; junction bases with no gene match: 6. Germline V CDR1 and CDR2: SGHVS, FNYEAQ. CDR3 in amino acids: CASSQGQGARGYTF. For the CDR3, the DNA is TGTGCCAGCAGCCAGGGACAGGGGGCGAGAGGCTACACCTTC.

This clone was recorded once. The chain recombines TRBV4-1 with TRBJ2-3; the match to TRBD2 covers 8 bases. V lost 4 bases to trimming and J lost 6 bases; unmatched junction nucleotides: 15. Germline loops: CDR1 MGHRA, CDR2 YSYEKL. The CDR3 consists of 17 residues. The CDR3 nucleotides read TGCGCCAGCAGCCCAGGGGTAGCGGGACTATCCTTCGATACGCAGTATTTT. This sequence encodes CASSPGVAGLSFDTQYF.

Comments on this clone: The junction departs from germline at one end; a sequencing error may be responsible. V usage is TRBV2 and J usage is TRBJ2-5; 8 nucleotides agree with TRBD1. Germline values: CDR1 SNHLY, CDR2 FYNNEI. The CDR3 totals 15 residues. The CDR3: CASREGQGRQETQYF. Here the CDR3 DNA reads TGTGCCAGCAGGGAAGGACAGGGAAGGCAAGAGACCCAGTACTTC.

The chain uses TRBV7-6 and TRBJ2-5, with D perhaps TRBD2 (5 bases). Germline V gene sequence: CDR1 SGHVS, CDR2 FNYEAQ. Trimming pared 0 bases from V and 4 bases from J, leaving 9 bases between. CDR3 size: 14 residues. The CDR3 region has the DNA TGTGCCAGCAGCTTAGCTCCTAGCCCAGAGACCCAGTACTTC. Amino acid sequence: CASSLAPSPETQYF.

This clone turned up a few times. The chain combines TRBV7-9 with TRBJ2-7; 7 bases fit TRBD1. This CDR3 spans 14 amino acids. V dropped 1 base and J dropped 2; count of bases not matched to a gene: 2. Germline V gene data show CDR1 as SEHNR and CDR2 as FQNEAQ (reference sequence). The CDR3 spells CASSLVRGTYEQYF. The CDR3 region has the DNA TGTGCCAGCAGCTTAGTCAGGGGGACCTACGAGCAGTACTTC.

The chain combines TRBV5-6 with TRBJ2-1, with 14 nucleotides matching TRBD2. The CDR3 is 15 residues long. Germline CDR1 reads SGHDT; CDR2 reads YYEEEE. The trim removed 4 bases at V and 9 bases at J, leaving 6 bases unmatched. CDR3 loop: CASSLEGLAGAEQFF. The CDR3 DNA sequence: TGTGCCAGCAGCCTGGAGGGACTAGCGGGGGCTGAGCAGTTCTTC.

The J gene is TRBJ2-3, the V gene TRBV11-2; 8 positions agree with TRBD1. The CDR3 consists of 14 residues. Germline V lookup: CDR1 SGHAT, CDR2 FQNNGV. The V and J ends lost 3 bases and 5 bases, in that order; junction bases with no gene match: 4. Here the CDR3 reads CASSFRGRGDTQYF. CDR3 nucleotide sequence: TGTGCCAGCAGCTTCAGGGGGCGCGGAGATACGCAGTATTTT.

The chain carries TRBV4-3 and TRBJ2-5; possibly TRBD1 for D (5 bases). Deletions cut 0 bases from V and 2 bases from J, with 16 bases between. Germline CDR1 and CDR2: LGHNA and YSLEER. The length of the CDR3 is 17 residues. The CDR3 DNA follows: TGCGCCAGCAGCCAAGATGGCCCACCGACAGTACAAGAGACCCAGTACTTC. Its translation is CASSQDGPPTVQETQYF.